What follows describes a single T cell receptor beta chain. Its antigen remains unidentified. The data derive from a study of STAT5B mutations in CD4+ large granular lymphocyte leukemia. TCRdb keeps only in-frame clones here, not all; method: immunoSEQ multiplex PCR. In the table there are about 40,000 clones, around 81% of which are singletons. Per germline, CDR1 SNHLY and CDR2 FYNNEI. CDR3 length equals 14 residues. The ends lost 6 bases at V and 9 bases at J; junction bases unmatched: 6. Study-wide results and caveats: The CD4+ versus CD8+ T-LGLL clonality difference may reflect limited sample size. TRBV06-family usage was enriched in top patient clones (8/27) versus controls (2/35). Without putative leukemic clones, patient CD4-sorted repertoires remained more clonal than healthy CD4+ repertoires.

This TCR was sampled from a human donor in good health. The chain has TRBV2 and TRBJ2-1, with 12 bases lining up with TRBD2. The specimen was CD4+ T cells from blood buffy coats. The CDR3 sequence: CASRRGLAGLEQFF. The CDR3 DNA sequence: TGTGCCAGCAGAAGAGGACTAGCGGGACTTGAGCAGTTCTTC.